This is a list of T cell receptor beta chains from one sample in a study of cytomegalovirus exposure and HLA in healthy donors. Clones were read by immunoSEQ multiplex PCR, and TCRdb kept only the in-frame ones, dropping some. Of some 130,000 clones listed, around 9% are singletons. The source material was PBMCs. These receptors came from a woman aged 40 to 50 in good health and CMV-seropositive. CDR3s include the opening cysteine and the closing phenylalanine or tryptophan. A D gene is named only where the DNA matches it firmly. Clone sizes are given selectively: once, few, many, or a class where the clone is expanded.

V,J,length,D,size,CDR3,DNA
TRBV11-3,TRBJ2-7,15,TRBD2,-,CASSPAGTSSAEQYF,TGTGCCAGCAGTCCCGCCGGGACTAGCAGCGCCGAGCAGTACTTC
TRBV5-6,TRBJ1-2,15,-,-,CASSFGGLTRDGYTF,TGTGCCAGCAGCTTCGGAGGGCTGACTAGGGATGGCTACACCTTC
TRBV5-1,TRBJ1-3,14,-,-,CASSRRQLGNTIYF,TGCGCCAGCAGCCGGAGACAGCTTGGAAACACCATATATTTT
TRBV10-3,TRBJ2-7,15,-,-,CAISAIPGKGYEQYF,TGTGCCATCAGTGCGATCCCAGGGAAGGGCTACGAGCAGTACTTC
TRBV4-1,TRBJ1-3,14,-,few,CASSQAGLGNTIYF,TGCGCCAGCAGCCAAGCAGGGCTTGGAAACACCATATATTTT
TRBV2,TRBJ1-1,15,TRBD1,few,CASRRQGYDGAEAFF,TGTGCCAGCAGGAGACAGGGTTATGATGGAGCTGAAGCTTTCTTT
TRBV7-8,TRBJ2-2,13,-,few,CASSLGQAGELFF,TGTGCCAGCAGCTTAGGACAGGCCGGGGAGCTGTTTTTT
TRBV19,TRBJ1-1,13,-,few,CASSERMNTEAFF,TGTGCCAGTAGTGAGAGAATGAACACTGAAGCTTTCTTT
TRBV19,TRBJ2-7,15,-,-,CASSIAVDSYYEQYF,TGTGCCAGTAGTATAGCGGTCGACAGCTACTACGAGCAGTACTTC
TRBV7-6,TRBJ2-4,15,TRBD1,-,CASSLGGTGQNIQYF,TGTGCCAGCAGCTTAGGCGGGACAGGTCAAAACATTCAGTACTTC
TRBV7-2,TRBJ2-7,15,TRBD1,few,CASSPGQGRAYEQYF,TGTGCCAGCAGCCCAGGACAGGGCAGGGCCTACGAGCAGTACTTC
TRBV27,TRBJ1-2,14,-,-,CASSLSGQSYGYTF,TGTGCCAGCAGTTTATCGGGGCAGAGCTATGGCTACACCTTC
TRBV19,TRBJ2-2,17,TRBD2,few,CASELERGAWNTGELFF,TGTGCCAGTGAACTAGAGCGGGGGGCTTGGAACACCGGGGAGCTGTTTTTT
TRBV7-2,TRBJ2-7,13,-,few,CASSPDTGSEQYF,TGTGCCAGCAGCCCCGACACTGGGAGCGAGCAGTACTTC
TRBV5-6,TRBJ1-1,12,-,-,CASSYFNTEAFF,TGTGCCAGCAGCTACTTTAACACTGAAGCTTTCTTT
TRBV7-2,TRBJ2-1,15,TRBD2,-,CASSPRVAGFNEQFF,TGTGCCAGCAGCCCCCGGGTAGCGGGGTTCAATGAGCAGTTCTTC
TRBV6-1,TRBJ2-4,19,-,few,CASSAVQGRTSVAKNIQYF,TGTGCCAGCAGTGCCGTACAGGGCCGAACCTCCGTAGCCAAAAACATTCAGTACTTC
TRBV4-1,TRBJ1-1,15,-,few,CASSQEGAMNTEAFF,TGCGCCAGCAGCCAGGAAGGGGCAATGAACACTGAAGCTTTCTTT
TRBV6-1,TRBJ1-5,19,TRBD1,few,CASSEYGQGPLGSNQPQHF,TGTGCCAGCAGTGAATACGGACAGGGTCCGCTAGGGAGCAATCAGCCCCAGCATTTT
TRBV27,TRBJ2-3,15,TRBD2,-,CASSSPSGGEDTQYF,TGTGCCAGCAGTTCCCCTAGCGGGGGGGAAGATACGCAGTATTTT
TRBV5-1,TRBJ2-5,13,-,few,CASSEGLGETQYF,TGCGCCAGCAGCGAGGGACTTGGGGAGACCCAGTACTTC
TRBV5-4,TRBJ2-3,14,-,-,CASSLARGTDTQYF,TGTGCCAGCAGCTTGGCCAGGGGCACAGATACGCAGTATTTT
TRBV5-1,TRBJ2-3,16,TRBD1,few,CASSLQGQGRTDTQYF,TGCGCCAGCAGCTTGCAGGGACAGGGGCGCACAGATACGCAGTATTTT
TRBV9,TRBJ2-3,17,TRBD2,few,CASSVGSGGGDTDTQYF,TGTGCCAGCAGCGTAGGGTCGGGCGGGGGGGACACAGATACGCAGTATTTT
TRBV5-6,TRBJ2-7,17,-,-,CASSSRTGGGPLYEQYF,TGTGCCAGCAGCTCGCGTACGGGGGGCGGACCCCTTTACGAGCAGTACTTC
TRBV5-6,TRBJ2-7,15,-,few,CASSLSGGRGHEQYF,TGTGCCAGCAGCCTCTCGGGGGGCAGGGGCCACGAGCAGTACTTC
TRBV5-1,TRBJ1-1,14,-,-,CASTNLPGGTEAFF,TGCGCCAGCACCAATCTTCCCGGGGGCACTGAAGCTTTCTTT
TRBV5-4,TRBJ2-7,14,-,few,CASSLGGGIYEQYF,TGTGCCAGCAGCTTGGGGGGCGGCATCTACGAGCAGTACTTC
TRBV5-1,TRBJ1-2,15,TRBD1,few,CASRHDTGANYGYTF,TGCGCCAGCAGACACGACACAGGGGCTAACTATGGCTACACCTTC
TRBV7-3,TRBJ2-1,14,-,-,CASSSTGSYNEQFF,TGTGCCAGCAGCTCGACAGGATCCTACAATGAGCAGTTCTTC
TRBV9,TRBJ2-3,15,-,few,CASSVAQRPTDTQYF,TGTGCCAGCAGCGTAGCTCAGCGGCCCACAGATACGCAGTATTTT
TRBV28,TRBJ1-1,15,-,-,CASSLGRVFSTEAFF,TGTGCCAGCAGTTTGGGGAGGGTGTTTAGCACTGAAGCTTTCTTT
TRBV7-6,TRBJ2-1,13,-,few,CASSLGGVDEQFF,TGTGCCAGCAGCTTAGGGGGGGTAGATGAGCAGTTCTTC
TRBV19,TRBJ2-3,14,TRBD2,few,CASSGGGSTDTQYF,TGTGCCAGTAGTGGGGGGGGTAGCACAGATACGCAGTATTTT
TRBV7-2,TRBJ1-5,16,TRBD1,-,CASSLGPGQEHQPQHF,TGTGCCAGCAGCTTGGGGCCCGGACAGGAACATCAGCCCCAGCATTTT
TRBV5-1,TRBJ2-7,14,TRBD1,-,CASSSGQGYYEQYF,TGCGCCAGCAGCAGCGGACAGGGATACTACGAGCAGTACTTC
TRBV15,TRBJ2-7,16,TRBD2,few,CATSRDTGGSSYEQYF,TGTGCCACCAGCAGAGATACCGGGGGGAGTTCCTACGAGCAGTACTTC
TRBV5-1,TRBJ2-7,15,TRBD1,few,CASSSTHGTVLEQYF,TGCGCCAGCAGCTCTACCCACGGGACAGTTCTTGAGCAGTACTTC
TRBV18,TRBJ1-1,14,-,few,CASSPVGTDYEAFF,TGTGCCAGCTCCCCCGTGGGCACGGACTATGAAGCTTTCTTT